This T cell receptor beta chain was captured by sequencing in a study of cytomegalovirus exposure and HLA in healthy donors (TCRdb year 2017). Notes on the research overall: An earlier analysis of several hundred of the donors reported about 250 Gb of sequence data and roughly 100 million unique TCR beta sequences from roughly 180 million T cells. A later genetic analysis used genome-wide SNP genotypes for about 60% of the 666 donors, treating that subset as a discovery cohort. In the later analysis, no new phenotypic data were used to find candidate immune exposures; instead, reliance was placed on TCR beta sequences and their occurrence across donors. The study was designed to test whether signatures of past pathogen exposure could be identified by cataloging public T cell receptors. Typing coverage varied by locus: roughly 629-640 donors for A, B, C, DRB1 and DQB1; 500 to 550 for DQA1; nearly 610 for DPA1; 450 to 480 for DPB1. HLA typing included class I and class II loci at four-digit resolution. To decide whether each TCR beta V gene segment behaved as functional or pseudogenic, an earlier analysis of approximately 620 of the donors relied on high-throughput TCR beta sequencing. Every discovery cohort repertoire had been produced on one sequencing platform. The T cell repertoires of under 700 subjects were profiled by immunosequencing and related to cytomegalovirus serostatus. Among 398 genotyped donors of the cohort, an average of around 240,000 unique TCR beta nucleotide sequences were sequenced per donor, about a sixth of them non-productive. Alongside the repertoire data, information on donor age, sex, ethnicity and CMV serostatus was compiled. A handful of DR-DQ haplotypes were handled as single units for association and clustering because linkage in the cohort was strong. High-throughput TCR immunosequencing, statistical association of individual TCRs with disease status, and machine learning were combined to predict cytomegalovirus infection status. Around 320 gigabases of sequencing data and approximately 93 million unique TCR sequences were included in an early release covering 550 to 800 HLA-typed donors. Besides the first cohort of approximately 670 subjects, a separate validation cohort made up of roughly 120 different subjects was used. The genetic ancestry cluster associated with self-reported Caucasian donors included 81% of the roughly 360 genotyped donors. A later analysis re-examined previously published TCR beta repertoires from roughly 720 donors and added high-resolution HLA genotyping to investigate patterns of TCR occurrence. The paper as a whole reports these results and caveats: In a later analysis, most CMV-associated TCR beta chains were found to appear HLA-restricted, with HLA associations seemingly driven largely by CMV exposure. A later genetic analysis reported fewer N-insertions in productive TCRs among donors in an Asian-associated ancestry cluster than the roughly 690-donor mean. The only immune exposure information available for the cohort was CMV serostatus. The classifier was reported to diagnose cytomegalovirus status with high specificity and sensitivity in both the original and validation cohorts. Compared with equally common non-associated chains, HLA-associated TCR beta chains in a later analysis were more clonally expanded and had lower generation probabilities. A later genetic analysis associated a missense DCLRE1C variant with V-gene and J-gene trimming of TCR beta chains, and an independent cohort replicated the association. A later analysis reported that several top co-occurrence clusters appeared linked to parvovirus B19, influenza, CMV and Epstein-Barr virus. Roughly uniform sequencing depth across donors was assumed in presence/absence analyses, although this assumption may not hold. A few of the identified cytomegalovirus-associated TCR beta chains were confirmed in vitro to be specific for cytomegalovirus antigens. A further reported finding was that TCR beta sequences accurately predicted the HLA-A and HLA-B alleles for most subjects in the first cohort. In the study, around 150 TCR beta chains were listed as associated with cytomegalovirus. In a later analysis, the rate of TCR association differed among HLA loci, with DRB1 alleles having the most associated TCRs and HLA-C alleles having the fewest. Because HLA typing was unavailable for some donors at each locus, only the typed subset was used in association tests. Roughly 15 rarely observed V segments, including chromosome 9 orphons, were excluded from the earlier analysis of approximately 500 of the donors because counts were too low. Correlated functional status among segregating V segments might reflect linkage disequilibrium, but an unknown experimental factor could not be ruled out. Broadly in line with IMGT annotations, most TCR beta V segments showed up in productive rearrangements about 87% or about 30% of the time in an earlier analysis of 450 to 600 of the donors. A cluster of highly shared sequence variants was judged likely to be a technical artifact of the sequencing pipeline. When HLA alleles, especially DR and DQ, strongly co-occurred, attributing TCR associations to individual alleles was difficult. Only TCR beta chains were sequenced in this cohort, and the absence of alpha or paired-chain data limited detectable features. While some public TCRs were present in many individuals, most TCR sequences turned up only very rarely across donors. Some IMGT-functional V segments, including TRBV6-2 and TRBV6-3, could not be told apart with the 87-base-pair reads, so those segments were excluded. The authors suggested that the approach could potentially be generalized to other disease states and immunological phenotypes. In a later analysis, 16,951 TCR beta sequences were associated with specific HLA alleles at a false discovery rate of 0.05.

About this clone: This receptor's antigen is unknown. No qualities accompany the bases; no much larger clone lies one base away.

The library was obtained by the immunoSEQ multiplex PCR assay. The multiplex PCR relied on a mix of 60 forward primers for TCR Vbeta segments and 13 reverse primers for TCR Jbeta segments. The CDR3 region of rearranged TCR beta genes was amplified from genomic DNA with a multiplex PCR assay. The Illumina HiSeq System was used to sequence the amplified TCR beta libraries as 87-base-pair reads. Per the source publication's procedure: A later analysis counted some 80 million unique TCR beta chains across the 600 to 850 repertoires, and some 11 million of these chains were shared by at least two donors. To remove PCR and sequencing errors, raw reads were error-corrected and collapsed into unique sequences using a nearest-neighbor algorithm that merged closely related sequences. To assign V, D and J gene segments, CDR3 sequences were aligned to IMGT reference sequences. For a sequence to be retained, at least a six-nucleotide match to both a V gene segment and a J gene segment was required. Rearrangements were called productive when the CDR3 lacked stop codons and stayed in frame with V and J; all others were non-productive. Following IMGT convention, CDR3 was defined as the stretch from the second conserved V-encoded cysteine up to the conserved J-encoded phenylalanine. In an earlier analysis of roughly 610 of the donors, sequences lacking an unambiguous match to a single V gene segment were excluded. An earlier analysis of fewer than 750 of the donors classified V segments as functional when productive rearrangements were above 56.7% and as segregating when the standard deviation between donors was above 5%. A statistical classification framework was built to diagnose cytomegalovirus status from the catalog of TCR beta chain sequences. In a later analysis, TCR nucleotide sequences were compared against IMGT/GENE-DB human TR gene sequences so that V and J genes could be assigned. A later analysis assigned CDR3 sequences and most-parsimonious VDJ recombination scenarios with the TCRdist pipeline. In a later analysis, every TCR beta chain was defined by the combination of its CDR3 amino acid sequence and its V-gene family, and reads without a unique V-gene family were dropped. In a later analysis, 450 to 600 highly shared, low-generation-probability nucleotide sequences were removed to address suspected cross-contamination and a sequencing artifact. In a later analysis, a clonal expansion index was calculated for each public chain from normalized within-repertoire ranks of inferred template counts. In a later analysis, generation probabilities were computed using a VDJ recombination model fitted to out-of-frame rearrangements, and the results were checked against IGoR. Hypergeometric tests were used in a later analysis to score TCR-TCR, TCR-HLA and TCR-CMV co-occurrence, with a repertoire-size bias correction applied to the TCR pairs. In a later analysis, false discovery rates were estimated by permuting HLA or CMV assignments 20 times. In a later analysis, co-occurring TCRs were grouped with DBSCAN, and TCRdist sequence similarity was added when clustering was performed within HLA-allele-positive subsets. Co-occurrence clustering excluded repertoires with fewer than 30,000 or more than 120,000 public chains, plus five with anomalous nucleotide sharing. TCRdb retrieved this table from immuneACCESS and kept in-frame rearrangements only. Not all clones are present; in checked studies, unresolved V genes account for under half, and no reason is known for the remainder. The V and J calls and clone size are taken from that table; D and trimming were inferred from the DNA. The sample has 250,000 to 350,000 clones on record, 70% to 90% of them singletons. About 4% of the sample rests with the top ten.

The cohort consisted of approximately 670 healthy bone marrow donors. All cohort members were sampled while nominally healthy, although unrecorded immune exposures were likely present. The donor tested CMV seropositive and was one of the 289 seropositive cohort members. Every donor gave a peripheral blood sample, and the peripheral blood mononuclear cells from that sample were used for TCR beta sequencing. Genomic DNA extraction from the blood cell samples was performed with the Qiagen DNeasy Blood Extraction Kit. Trimming costs V 8 bases and J 3 bases, and their ends lie 14 bases apart. The germline V gene yields MDHEN for CDR1 and SYDVKM for CDR2. From cysteine to phenylalanine, the CDR3 is 13 amino acids long. The only DNA kept is the CDR3, 39 bases in frame from the first base.

The sequenced sample consisted of PBMCs. The sequence came from a man aged 40-49 years in good health and CMV-seropositive. Recombination linked TRBV28 to TRBJ2-7, with TRBD2 perhaps the D gene, on 6 matching bases. The DNA reads TGTGCCAGCGATCCCGGCGGGGACTACGAGCAGTACTTC. The translation is CASDPGGDYEQYF.